A single sample is the source of the 17 T cell receptor beta chains below, sequenced in a study of control samples from healthy donors and cancer patients. Clones were read by immunoSEQ multiplex PCR, and TCRdb kept only the in-frame ones, dropping some. This sample has over 85,000 clones, with 70% to 90% found just once. Sequencing was done on a sample of PBMCs. The receptors here all came from a woman aged 55-69 years with lung cancer.

In this sample, this clone turned up once. The chain links TRBV6-5 to TRBJ2-7; 8 nucleotides align to TRBD2. There are 15 residues in the CDR3. The germline V gene encodes CDR1 MNHEY and CDR2 SVGAGI. V shed 2 bases, J shed 2 bases, and the junction held 5 bases outside the gene matches. CDR3 amino acids: CASSYGGGMTYEQYF. For the CDR3, the DNA is TGTGCCAGCAGTTACGGCGGGGGGATGACCTACGAGCAGTACTTC.

This chain links TRBV20-1 with TRBJ2-2; maybe TRBD2 (5 bases). CDR3 length: 11 residues. V lost 5 bases, J lost 4 bases, and 5 bases lay in between. The germline V gene encodes CDR1 DFQATT and CDR2 SNEGSKA (reference sequence). This CDR3 is CSARGTGELFF. CDR3 sequence (DNA): TGCAGTGCTCGGGGCACCGGGGAGCTGTTTTTT.

This chain links TRBV19 with TRBJ1-1, with D perhaps matching TRBD1 (6 bases). Trimming stripped 7 bases from V and 5 bases from J, with 17 bases between. The V gene's germline CDR1 is LNHDA and CDR2 SQIVND (reference sequence). This CDR3 comprises 14 residues. The CDR3 DNA sequence: TGTGCCAGTATGCTACAGGGTGATTGGACTGAAGCTTTCTTT. It specifies CASMLQGDWTEAFF.

The CDR3 is CASKLIGSGSPDTQYF. In nucleotides, the CDR3 is TGTGCCAGCAAGTTAATAGGTAGCGGGAGTCCTGATACGCAGTATTTT. The genes are TRBV2 and TRBJ2-3; 9 bases are a match to TRBD2. From germline, CDR1 is SNHLY and CDR2 FYNNEI. The V and J ends lost 7 bases and 6 bases, in that order; junction bases with no gene match: 14. CDR3 size: 16 residues. Filled out from reference TRBV2 and TRBJ2-3, the complete variable domain reads EPEVTQTPSHQVTQMGQEVILRCVPISNHLYFYWYRQILGQKVEFLVSFYNNEISEKSEIFDDQFSVERPDGSNFTLKIRSTKLEDSAMYFCASKLIGSGSPDTQYFGPGTRLTVL.

The table lists this clone with a count of one. The chain combines TRBV15 with TRBJ2-3, with 11 bases that match TRBD2. V gave up 6 bases and J gave up 6 bases; unmatched junction bases: 5. This CDR3 contains 14 residues. Germline V CDR1 and CDR2: LNHNV, YYDKDF (reference sequence). This CDR3 is CATSKLAGEDTQYF. The CDR3 region has the DNA TGTGCCACCAGTAAACTAGCGGGAGAGGATACGCAGTATTTT.

The V gene is TRBV6-5, the J gene TRBJ1-2; unclear D gene. CDR3 size: 13 residues. V was clipped by 6 bases and J by 3 bases, with 11 bases between them. CDR1 MNHEY and CDR2 SVGAGI come from the germline V gene. CDR3 loop: CASSQGIYYGYTF. The CDR3 coding sequence is TGTGCCAGCAGCCAAGGAATATACTATGGCTACACCTTC.

CDR3 DNA sequence: TGTGCCAGCAGTCCGAATCAAGTGGACGTATATGGCTACACCTTC. This sequence encodes CASSPNQVDVYGYTF. The chain uses TRBV27 and TRBJ1-2, with no clear D. Looked up from germline, CDR1 is MNHEY and CDR2 is SMNVEV (reference sequence). The length of the CDR3 is 15 residues. Trimming stripped 5 bases from V and 5 bases from J, with 18 bases between.

The chain links TRBV19 to TRBJ1-5; D gene uncertain. Trimming removed 5 bases at V and 4 bases at J, with 6 bases between. CDR1 is LNHDA, CDR2 SQIVND, per germline (reference sequence). This CDR3 comprises 12 residues. CDR3 DNA: TGTGCCAGTAGTGGACTGAATCAGCCCCAGCATTTT. Translation: CASSGLNQPQHF. Looking up the rest from reference TRBV19 and TRBJ1-5 gives the full variable domain: DGGITQSPKYLFRKEGQNVTLSCEQNLNHDAMYWYRQDPGQGLRLIYYSQIVNDFQKGDIAEGYSVSREKKESFPLTVTSAQKNPTAFYLCASSGLNQPQHFGDGTRLSIL.

This rearrangement joins TRBV5-1 to TRBJ2-5; the D gene is possibly TRBD2 (6 bases). Germline CDR1 and CDR2: SGHRS and YFSETQ. V lost 4 bases to trimming and J lost 1 base, with 14 bases between them. The CDR3 has 15 amino acids. CDR3 in amino acids: CASSPTDGGQETQYF. The DNA of the CDR3 is TGCGCCAGCAGCCCCACGGACGGGGGCCAAGAGACCCAGTACTTC.

The rearrangement uses TRBV6-5 and TRBJ1-1; perhaps TRBD1 as D (5 bases). Germline CDR1 reads MNHEY; CDR2 reads SVGAGI. The CDR3 runs to 13 residues. V dropped 4 bases and J dropped 3 bases, with 9 bases sitting between them. CDR3 in amino acids: CASSSLGDTEAFF. In DNA, the CDR3 is TGTGCCAGCAGTTCCCTGGGGGACACTGAAGCTTTCTTT.

The chain uses TRBV6-5 and TRBJ1-3; possibly TRBD1 for D (5 bases). The CDR3 covers 14 residues. Trimming removed 6 bases from V and 2 bases from J, with 11 bases in between. Germline CDR1 reads MNHEY; CDR2 reads SVGAGI. CDR3 sequence: CASRVAGPGNTIYF. The CDR3 DNA sequence: TGTGCCAGCAGAGTCGCAGGGCCTGGAAACACCATATATTTT.

The genes are TRBV25-1 and TRBJ1-2; D perhaps matches TRBD1 (6 bases). V was shortened by 3 bases and J by 3 bases, with 11 bases between the two germline ends. The CDR3 extends over 14 amino acids. Germline V CDR1 and CDR2: MGHDK, SYGVNS. CDR3 sequence (DNA): TGTGCCAGCAGTGACCAGGGGTCGGACTATGGCTACACCTTC. It codes for CASSDQGSDYGYTF.

The chain uses TRBV7-6 and TRBJ2-7; D gene uncertain. Germline-derived CDR1 and CDR2 are SGHVS and FNYEAQ. Deletions cut 5 bases from V and 2 bases from J, with 4 bases between. The CDR3 is made up of 11 amino acids. The CDR3 protein is CASSGTYEQYF. CDR3 bases: TGTGCCAGCAGCGGAACCTACGAGCAGTACTTC.

The chain couples TRBV9 to TRBJ1-4; D uncertain. CDR3 length equals 13 residues. Germline CDR1 SGDLS, CDR2 YYNGEE. Trimming shortened V by 4 bases and J by 7 bases, and 11 bases separated the two germline ends. The CDR3 DNA is TGTGCCAGCAGCACTGTCGGTGGTGAAAAACTGTTTTTT. Translating gives CASSTVGGEKLFF.

The J gene is TRBJ1-3, the V gene TRBV5-5, with D maybe TRBD1 (5 bases). This CDR3 has 15 amino acids. The V end was cut by 2 bases, the J end by 4 bases, with 13 bases between. Germline loops: CDR1 SGHKS, CDR2 YYEKEE (reference sequence). CDR3 bases: TGTGCCAGCAGCTTCCAGATAGGGGAAGGAAACACCATATATTTT. The encoded protein is CASSFQIGEGNTIYF.

This sequence joins TRBV28 and TRBJ1-5; no clear D. Trimming cost V 1 base and J 5 bases, with 12 bases left between them. This CDR3 contains 15 residues. From germline, CDR1 is MDHEN and CDR2 SYDVKM. CDR3 region: CASSLSPVGYQPQHF. DNA of the CDR3: TGTGCCAGCAGTTTATCCCCGGTCGGCTATCAGCCCCAGCATTTT.

V and J are TRBV28 and TRBJ2-1; 10 bases fit TRBD1. Germline trimming cut 10 bases from V and 9 bases from J; bases unmatched to any gene: 21. CDR1 is MDHEN, CDR2 SYDVKM, per germline. The CDR3 covers 17 residues. The CDR3 sequence is CATSNYGVGQGKSEQFF. CDR3 nucleotide sequence: TGTGCCACTTCGAACTATGGGGTGGGACAGGGGAAGAGTGAGCAGTTCTTC. Based on the CDR3 plus reference TRBV28 and TRBJ2-1, the full variable domain is DVKVTQSSRYLVKRTGEKVFLECVQDMDHENMFWYRQDPGLGLRLIYFSYDVKMKEKGDIPEGYSVSREKKERFSLILESASTNQTSMYLCATSNYGVGQGKSEQFFGPGTRLTVL.